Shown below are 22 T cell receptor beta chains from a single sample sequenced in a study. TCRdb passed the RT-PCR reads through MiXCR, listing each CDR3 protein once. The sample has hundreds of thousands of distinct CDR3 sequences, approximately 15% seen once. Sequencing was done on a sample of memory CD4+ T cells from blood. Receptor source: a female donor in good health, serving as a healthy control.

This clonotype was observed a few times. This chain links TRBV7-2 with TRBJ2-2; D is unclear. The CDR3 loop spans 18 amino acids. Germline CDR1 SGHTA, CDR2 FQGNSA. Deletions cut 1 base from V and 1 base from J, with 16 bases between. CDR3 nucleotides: TGTGCCAGCAGCTTAGAGGTCTTGCAGGCCCTGAACACCGGGGAGCTGTTTTTT. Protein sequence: CASSLEVLQALNTGELFF.

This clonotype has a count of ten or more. CDR3 loop: CASSPSGNQPQHF. In DNA, the CDR3 is TGTGCCAGCAGCCCCTCGGGCAATCAGCCCCAGCATTTT. V is TRBV7-3 and J is TRBJ1-5, with unresolved D. Trimming removed 5 bases at V and 2 bases at J, with 7 bases between. The CDR3 extends over 13 amino acids. Germline lookup yields CDR1 SGHTA and CDR2 FQGTGA.

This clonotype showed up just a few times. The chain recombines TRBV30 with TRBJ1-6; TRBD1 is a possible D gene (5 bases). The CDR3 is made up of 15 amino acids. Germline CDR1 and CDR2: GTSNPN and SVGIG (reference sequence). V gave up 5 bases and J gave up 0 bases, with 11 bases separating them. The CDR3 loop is CAWGQGDSYNSPLHF. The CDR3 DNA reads TGTGCCTGGGGGCAGGGAGACTCCTATAATTCACCCCTCCACTTT.

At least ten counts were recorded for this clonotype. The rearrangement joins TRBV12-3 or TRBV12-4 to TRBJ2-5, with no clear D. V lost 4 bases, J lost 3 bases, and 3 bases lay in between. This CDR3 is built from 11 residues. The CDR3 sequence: CASSSKETQYF. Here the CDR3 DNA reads TGTGCCAGCAGTTCCAAAGAGACCCAGTACTTC.

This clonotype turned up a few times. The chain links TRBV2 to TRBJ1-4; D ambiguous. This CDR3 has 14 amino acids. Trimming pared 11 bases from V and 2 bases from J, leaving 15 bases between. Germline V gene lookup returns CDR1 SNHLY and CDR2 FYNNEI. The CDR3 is CASYQAETNEKLFF. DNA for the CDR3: TGTGCCTCCTATCAAGCCGAGACTAATGAAAAACTGTTTTTT.

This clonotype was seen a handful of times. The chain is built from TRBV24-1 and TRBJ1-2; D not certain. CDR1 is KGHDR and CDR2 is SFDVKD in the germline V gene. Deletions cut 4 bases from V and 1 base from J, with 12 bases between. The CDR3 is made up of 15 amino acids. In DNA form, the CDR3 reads TGTGCCACCAGTGACCCCCGGACGGATAACTATGGCTACACCTTC. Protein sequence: CATSDPRTDNYGYTF.

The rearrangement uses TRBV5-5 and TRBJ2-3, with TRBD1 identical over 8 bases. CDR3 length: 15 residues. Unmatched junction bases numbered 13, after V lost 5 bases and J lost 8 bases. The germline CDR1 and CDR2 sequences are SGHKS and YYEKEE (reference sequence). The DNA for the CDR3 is TGTGCCAGCAGTTTCAGGGGGCCGCCGAGGGGTACGCAGTATTTT. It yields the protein CASSFRGPPRGTQYF. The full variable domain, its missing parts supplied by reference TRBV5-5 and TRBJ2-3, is DAGVTQSPTHLIKTRGQQVTLRCSPISGHKSVSWYQQVLGQGPQFIFQYYEKEERGRGNFPDRFSARQFPNYSSELNVNALLLGDSALYLCASSFRGPPRGTQYFGPGTRLTVL.

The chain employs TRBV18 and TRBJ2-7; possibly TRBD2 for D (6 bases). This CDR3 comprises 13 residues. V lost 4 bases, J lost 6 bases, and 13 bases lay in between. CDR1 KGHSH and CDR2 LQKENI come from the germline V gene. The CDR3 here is CASSRDLGGEQYF. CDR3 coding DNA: TGTGCCAGCTCACGGGACCTGGGGGGCGAGCAGTACTTC.

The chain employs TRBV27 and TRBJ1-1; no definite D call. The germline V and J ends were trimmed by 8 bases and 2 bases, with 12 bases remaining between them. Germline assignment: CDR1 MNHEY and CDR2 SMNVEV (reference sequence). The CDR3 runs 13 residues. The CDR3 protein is CASPLGGNTEAFF. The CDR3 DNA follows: TGTGCCAGCCCATTAGGCGGAAACACTGAAGCTTTCTTT.

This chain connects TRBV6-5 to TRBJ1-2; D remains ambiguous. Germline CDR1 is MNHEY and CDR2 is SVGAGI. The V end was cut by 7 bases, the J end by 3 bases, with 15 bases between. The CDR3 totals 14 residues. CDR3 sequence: CASTSLGQDYGYTF. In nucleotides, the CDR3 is TGTGCCAGCACCTCGTTAGGTCAGGACTATGGCTACACCTTC.

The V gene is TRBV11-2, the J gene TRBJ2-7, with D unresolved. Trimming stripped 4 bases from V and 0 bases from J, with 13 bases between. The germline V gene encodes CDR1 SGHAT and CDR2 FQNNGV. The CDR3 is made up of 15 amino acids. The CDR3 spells CASSSFPGSSYEQYF. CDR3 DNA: TGTGCCAGCAGCTCCTTCCCAGGCAGCTCCTACGAGCAGTACTTC.

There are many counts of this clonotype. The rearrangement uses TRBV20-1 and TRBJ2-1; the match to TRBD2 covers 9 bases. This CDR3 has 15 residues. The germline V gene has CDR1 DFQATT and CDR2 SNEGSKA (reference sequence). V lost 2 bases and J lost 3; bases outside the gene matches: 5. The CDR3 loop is CSARIAGALYNEQFF. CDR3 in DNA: TGCAGTGCTAGAATAGCGGGAGCCCTCTACAATGAGCAGTTCTTC.

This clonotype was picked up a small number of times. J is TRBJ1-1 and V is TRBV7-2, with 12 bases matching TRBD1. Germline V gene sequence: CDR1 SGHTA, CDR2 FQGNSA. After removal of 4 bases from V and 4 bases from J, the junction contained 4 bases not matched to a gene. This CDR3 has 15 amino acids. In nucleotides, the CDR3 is TGTGCCAGCAGCTCGGGACAGGGGGCGAGCACTGAAGCTTTCTTT. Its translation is CASSSGQGASTEAFF.

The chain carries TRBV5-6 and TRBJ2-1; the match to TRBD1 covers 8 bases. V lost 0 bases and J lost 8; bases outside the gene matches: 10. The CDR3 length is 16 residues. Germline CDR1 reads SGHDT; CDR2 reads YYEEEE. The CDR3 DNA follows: TGTGCCAGCAGCTTGGGGGCAGGGGGCGACTTTTATGAGCAGTTCTTC. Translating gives CASSLGAGGDFYEQFF.

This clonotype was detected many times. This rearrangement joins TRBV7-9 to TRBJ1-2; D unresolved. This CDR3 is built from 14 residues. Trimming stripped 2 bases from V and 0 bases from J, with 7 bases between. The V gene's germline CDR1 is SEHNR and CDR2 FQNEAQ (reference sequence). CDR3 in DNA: TGTGCCAGCAGCTTACTACAGTCTAACTATGGCTACACCTTC. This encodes CASSLLQSNYGYTF. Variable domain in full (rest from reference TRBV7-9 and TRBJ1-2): DTGVSQNPRHKITKRGQNVTFRCDPISEHNRLYWYRQTLGQGPEFLTYFQNEAQLEKSRLLSDRFSAERPKGSFSTLEIQRTEQGDSAMYLCASSLLQSNYGYTFGSGTRLTVV.

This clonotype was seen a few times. CDR3 loop: CASSEIAGVPGQYF. Here the CDR3 DNA reads TGTGCCAGCAGTGAAATTGCAGGGGTCCCGGGGCAGTACTTC. This sequence joins TRBV6-1 and TRBJ2-7; TRBD1 is a possible D gene (6 bases). The CDR3 length is 14 residues. Germline loops: CDR1 MNHNS, CDR2 SASEGT. Trimming pared 2 bases from V and 9 bases from J, leaving 17 bases between.

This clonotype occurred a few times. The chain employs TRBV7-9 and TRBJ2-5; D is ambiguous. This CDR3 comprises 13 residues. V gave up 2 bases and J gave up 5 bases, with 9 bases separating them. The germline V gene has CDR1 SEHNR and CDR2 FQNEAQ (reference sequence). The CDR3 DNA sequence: TGTGCCAGCAGCTTATATGGAGACGAGACCCAGTACTTC. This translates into CASSLYGDETQYF.

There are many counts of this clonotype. The CDR3 sequence is CASRRGVGETQYF. The CDR3 DNA reads TGTGCCAGCAGACGGGGAGTGGGAGAGACCCAGTACTTC. The chain uses TRBV6-2 or TRBV6-3 and TRBJ2-5; tentative D call: TRBD2 (5 bases). The length of the CDR3 is 13 residues. Germline V gene data show CDR1 as MNHEY and CDR2 as SVGEGT. V was shortened by 6 bases and J by 4 bases, with 12 bases between the two germline ends.

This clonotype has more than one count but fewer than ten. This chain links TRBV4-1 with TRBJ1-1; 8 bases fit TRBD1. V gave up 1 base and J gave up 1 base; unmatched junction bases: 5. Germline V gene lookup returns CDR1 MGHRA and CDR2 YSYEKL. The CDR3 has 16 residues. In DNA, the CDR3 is TGCGCCAGCAGCCAAGCCAGGGGGCAAGGGAACACTGAAGCTTTCTTT. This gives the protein CASSQARGQGNTEAFF.

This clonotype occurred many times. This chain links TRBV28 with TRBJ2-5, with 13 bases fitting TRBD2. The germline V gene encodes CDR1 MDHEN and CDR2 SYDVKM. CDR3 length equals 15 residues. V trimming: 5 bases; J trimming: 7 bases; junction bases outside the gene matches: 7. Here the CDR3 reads CASSQGLAGPTTQYF. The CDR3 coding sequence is TGTGCCAGCAGTCAGGGACTAGCGGGACCGACGACCCAGTACTTC.

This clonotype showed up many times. CDR3 sequence: CASRTRGYETQYF. In DNA form, the CDR3 reads TGTGCCAGCAGGACGAGGGGTTACGAGACCCAGTACTTC. This sequence joins TRBV6-5 and TRBJ2-5, with D possibly being TRBD1 or TRBD2 (5 bases each). Germline V gene data show CDR1 as MNHEY and CDR2 as SVGAGI. This CDR3 is built from 13 residues. The germline V and J ends were trimmed by 6 bases and 5 bases, with 13 bases remaining between them.

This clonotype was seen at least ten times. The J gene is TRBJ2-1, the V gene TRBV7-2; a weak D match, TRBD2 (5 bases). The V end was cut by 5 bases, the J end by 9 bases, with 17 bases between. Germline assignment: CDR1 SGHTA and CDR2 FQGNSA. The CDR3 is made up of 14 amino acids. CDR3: CASSPPEWRSEQFF. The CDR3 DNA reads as TGTGCCAGCAGCCCCCCGGAGTGGAGGAGTGAGCAGTTCTTC.